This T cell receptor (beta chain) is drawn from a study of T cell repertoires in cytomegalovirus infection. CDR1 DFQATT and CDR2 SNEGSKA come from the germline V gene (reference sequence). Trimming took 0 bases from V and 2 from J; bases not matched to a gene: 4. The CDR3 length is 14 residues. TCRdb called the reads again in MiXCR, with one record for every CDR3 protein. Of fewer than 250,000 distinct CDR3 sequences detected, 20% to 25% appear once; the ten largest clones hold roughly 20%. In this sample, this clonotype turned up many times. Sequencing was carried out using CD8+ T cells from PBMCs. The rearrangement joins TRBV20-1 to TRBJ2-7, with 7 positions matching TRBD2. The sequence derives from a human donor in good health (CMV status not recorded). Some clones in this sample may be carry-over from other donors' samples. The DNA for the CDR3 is TGCAGTGCTAGAGATCTGGGGGGGACCTACGAGCAGTACTTC. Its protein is CSARDLGGTYEQYF.